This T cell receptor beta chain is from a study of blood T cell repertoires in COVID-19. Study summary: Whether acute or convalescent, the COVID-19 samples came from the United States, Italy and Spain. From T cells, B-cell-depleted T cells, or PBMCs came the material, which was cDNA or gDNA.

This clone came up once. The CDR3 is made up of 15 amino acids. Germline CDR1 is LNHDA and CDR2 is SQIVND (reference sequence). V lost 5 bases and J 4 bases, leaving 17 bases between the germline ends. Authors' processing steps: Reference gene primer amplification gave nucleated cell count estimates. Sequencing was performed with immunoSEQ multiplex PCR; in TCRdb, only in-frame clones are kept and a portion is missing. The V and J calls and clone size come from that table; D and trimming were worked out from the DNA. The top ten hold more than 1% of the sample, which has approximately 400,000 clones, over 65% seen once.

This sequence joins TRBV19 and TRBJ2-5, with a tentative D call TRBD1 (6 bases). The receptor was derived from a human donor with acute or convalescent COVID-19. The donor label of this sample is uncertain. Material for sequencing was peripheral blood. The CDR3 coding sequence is TGTGCCAGTAGTGAAATGATGACAGGAGGAGAGACCCAGTACTTC. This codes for CASSEMMTGGETQYF.